The source of this TCR beta chain is a study of blood T cell repertoires in COVID-19. Across the whole study: The origin of the acute and convalescent COVID-19 samples was the United States, Italy and Spain.

Germline trimming cut 0 bases from V and 4 bases from J; bases unmatched to any gene: 6. This CDR3 spans 15 amino acids. CDR1 and CDR2 from the germline V gene are SGDLS and YYNGEE. As handled by the study authors: Scientists estimated how many nucleated cells there were by amplifying reference gene primers. Repertoires were generated with immunoSEQ multiplex PCR, while TCRdb's copy carries only in-frame clones and drops some. V, J and clone size reflect that table, while D and trimming were determined from the DNA. The sample has over 300,000 clones, around 89% seen once; the top ten hold around 7%.

The TCR was taken from a man aged 18 to 35 with active or convalescent COVID-19. Sample: peripheral blood. The chain carries TRBV9 and TRBJ1-2; TRBD1 aligns across 7 bases. The CDR3 nucleotides read TGTGCCAGCAGCGTAGGGGCTGGGACAGTCTATGGCTACACCTTC. This translates into CASSVGAGTVYGYTF.